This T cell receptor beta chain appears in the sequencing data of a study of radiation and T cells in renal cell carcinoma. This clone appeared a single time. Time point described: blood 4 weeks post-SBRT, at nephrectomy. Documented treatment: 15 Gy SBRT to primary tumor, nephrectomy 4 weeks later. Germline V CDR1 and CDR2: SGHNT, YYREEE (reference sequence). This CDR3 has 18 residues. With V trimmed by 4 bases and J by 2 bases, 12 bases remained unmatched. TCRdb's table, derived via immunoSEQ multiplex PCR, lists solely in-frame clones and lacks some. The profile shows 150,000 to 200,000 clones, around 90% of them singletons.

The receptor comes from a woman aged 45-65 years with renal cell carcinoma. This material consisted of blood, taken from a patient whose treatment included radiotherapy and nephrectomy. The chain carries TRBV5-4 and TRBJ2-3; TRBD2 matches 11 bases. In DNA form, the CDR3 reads TGTGCCAGCAGCCCACCCCCCCTAGCGGGGGGCGTCACAGATACGCAGTATTTT. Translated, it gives CASSPPPLAGGVTDTQYF. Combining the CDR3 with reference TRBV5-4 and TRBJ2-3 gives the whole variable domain ETGVTQSPTHLIKTRGQQVTLRCSSQSGHNTVSWYQQALGQGPQFIFQYYREEENGRGNFPPRFSGLQFPNYSSELNVNALELDDSALYLCASSPPPLAGGVTDTQYFGPGTRLTVL.